Each of the 30 T cell receptor beta chains below was sequenced from the same sample in a study of T cell responses to AZD1222 COVID-19 vaccine. Only in-frame clones appear in the TCRdb table, and some are missing; sequencing was by immunoSEQ multiplex PCR. The data contain some 120,000 clones, 80% to 90% of them singletons. Sequencing used peripheral blood, obtained on day 0 of AZD1222 vaccination. The receptor source for this set is an adult in good health.

The chain carries TRBV9 and TRBJ1-2; no clear D. The V and J ends lost 0 bases and 8 bases respectively, with 20 bases between them. There are 16 residues in the CDR3. Germline V CDR1 and CDR2: SGDLS, YYNGEE. CDR3 sequence (DNA): TGTGCCAGCAGCGTAGAAGGGCCCGGGGTTCGAGCCGGCTACACCTTC. Translation: CASSVEGPGVRAGYTF.

DNA for the CDR3: TGTGCCAGCAGCCTGGGGCTTGACCCCAAAAACATTCAGTACTTC. Translating gives CASSLGLDPKNIQYF. The chain joins TRBV4-2 to TRBJ2-4; D possibly corresponds to TRBD1 (5 bases). Trimming shortened V by 4 bases and J by 2 bases, and 12 bases separated the two germline ends. Germline-derived CDR1 and CDR2 are LGHNA and YNFKEQ. This CDR3 has 15 amino acids.

CDR3 region: CASSFGTSSGNTIYF. CDR3 DNA sequence: TGTGCCAGCAGCTTTGGGACAAGCTCTGGAAACACCATATATTTT. This sequence joins TRBV6-5 and TRBJ1-3, with D perhaps TRBD1 (6 bases). The CDR3 is 15 amino acids. The germline V and J ends were trimmed by 6 bases and 0 bases, with 12 bases remaining between them. Germline V CDR1 and CDR2: MNHEY, SVGAGI.

This clone was seen only once. This chain joins TRBV11-3 and TRBJ2-1; 8 bases align to TRBD1. CDR1 is SGHNT and CDR2 is YENEEA in the germline V gene. This CDR3 has 13 amino acids. Trimming cost V 5 bases and J 15 bases; bases outside gene matches: 12. This CDR3 reads CASSPGRTGFRFF. CDR3 bases: TGTGCCAGCAGCCCCGGCAGGACAGGGTTTAGGTTCTTC.

The chain has TRBV6-2 or TRBV6-3 and TRBJ1-5; a possible D gene is TRBD1 (5 bases). Germline V gene lookup returns CDR1 MNHEY and CDR2 SVGEGT. V was trimmed by 7 bases and J by 2 bases, leaving 21 bases between them. The CDR3 is made up of 17 amino acids. CDR3: CASIPRLGVGGNQPQHF. The CDR3 DNA reads TGTGCCAGCATCCCCAGGTTAGGGGTGGGCGGCAATCAGCCCCAGCATTTT.

Written as DNA, the CDR3 is TGTGCTAGTGGTTTGGGGACAGTTTCCTATGGCTACACCTTC. Its protein product is CASGLGTVSYGYTF. The V gene is TRBV12-5, the J gene TRBJ1-2, with D possibly being TRBD1 (6 bases). Germline lookup yields CDR1 LGHNT and CDR2 FRNRAP. Trimming left V 1 base short and J 4 bases short, with 10 bases between. This CDR3 spans 14 amino acids.

The chain employs TRBV2 and TRBJ2-1; no clear D. The CDR3 runs 11 residues. The V end lost 6 bases, the J end lost 9 bases, and 9 bases lay between the germline ends. Germline CDR1 is SNHLY and CDR2 is FYNNEI. CDR3 nucleotide sequence: TGTGCCAGCAGGGCATCGTCTGAGCAGTTCTTC. It specifies CASRASSEQFF.

The chain links TRBV7-9 to TRBJ1-3; possibly TRBD1 for D (5 bases). The ends were cut back, 11 bases at V and 2 bases at J, with 16 bases in the middle. The CDR3 runs 14 residues. CDR1 is SEHNR, CDR2 FQNEAQ, per germline (reference sequence). The CDR3 bases are TGTGCCTCCAGGGAGGGGCTTACTGGAAACACCATATATTTT. Translated, it gives CASREGLTGNTIYF.

The genes are TRBV11-2 and TRBJ2-7, with 7 bases lining up with TRBD1. The CDR3 has 14 residues. J gave up 4 bases and V 1 base, and 4 bases lay outside the gene matches. Germline V gene sequence: CDR1 SGHAT, CDR2 FQNNGV. The CDR3, as DNA: TGTGCCAGCAGCTTAGGGGACAGATCTTACGAGCAGTACTTC. Residues: CASSLGDRSYEQYF.

Turning to this clone: Other DNA variants within this sample encode the same CDR3. The chain joins TRBV6-5 to TRBJ1-2; D is perhaps TRBD1 (6 bases). The CDR3 length is 11 residues. In germline, CDR1 is MNHEY, CDR2 SVGAGI. V lost 4 bases, J lost 8 bases, and 8 bases lay in between. CDR3 bases: TGTGCCAGCAGTTCGGGGGGCGGCTACACCTTC. It is translated as CASSSGGGYTF.

This chain links TRBV29-1 with TRBJ1-3; 7 bases are shared with TRBD1. The CDR3 has 14 residues. Trimming at V came to 3 bases and at J to 3 bases, leaving 5 bases not matched to a gene. Germline-derived CDR1 and CDR2 are SQVTM and ANQGSEA. CDR3 region: CSVDSTGFGNTIYF. The CDR3 nucleotides are TGCAGCGTTGATTCGACAGGGTTTGGAAACACCATATATTTT.

CDR3 sequence (DNA): TGTGCCAGCAGCTTAGATGCAGGGCACAATCAGCCCCAGCATTTT. It specifies CASSLDAGHNQPQHF. The gene calls are TRBV11-2 and TRBJ1-5; TRBD1 is a possible D gene (5 bases). Germline CDR1 reads SGHAT; CDR2 reads FQNNGV. There are 15 residues in the CDR3. V dropped 0 bases and J dropped 3 bases, with 9 bases sitting between them.

The rearrangement joins TRBV6-6 to TRBJ2-3; D possibly corresponds to TRBD2 (5 bases). The V gene lost 6 bases and the J gene lost 1 base, with 14 bases spanning the gap. Looked up from germline, CDR1 is MNHNY and CDR2 is SVGAGI (reference sequence). The CDR3 has 15 amino acids. The CDR3 DNA follows: TGTGCCAGCAGGACACAAGCGAGGGGCACAGATACGCAGTATTTT. Translated, it gives CASRTQARGTDTQYF.

This clone turned up a few times. The CDR3 is CASSQESIAGNTIYF. The DNA of the CDR3 is TGTGCCAGCAGCCAAGAGTCAATAGCTGGAAACACCATATATTTT. The chain combines TRBV4-2 with TRBJ1-3; D gene uncertain. Looked up from germline, CDR1 is LGHNA and CDR2 is YNFKEQ. Trimming removed 0 bases at V and 2 bases at J, with 8 bases between. The CDR3 length is 15 residues.

The chain has TRBV7-2 and TRBJ1-4, with 7 nucleotides matching TRBD1. V gave up 4 bases and J gave up 7 bases; unmatched junction bases: 9. Germline values: CDR1 SGHTA, CDR2 FQGNSA. This CDR3 has 15 residues. CDR3 protein: CASSSNRGRAEKLFF. CDR3 coding DNA: TGTGCCAGCAGCTCGAACAGGGGTCGGGCTGAAAAACTGTTTTTT.

This chain's CDR3 is CASSSHSSGEQFF. As DNA, the CDR3 is TGTGCCAGCAGCTCACACTCTAGCGGGGAGCAGTTCTTC. This chain links TRBV7-3 with TRBJ2-1; 8 nucleotides agree with TRBD2. This CDR3 contains 13 residues. Germline CDR1 SGHTA, CDR2 FQGTGA. J lost 10 bases, V lost 4 bases, and 6 bases had no gene match.

The chain uses TRBV7-8 and TRBJ1-5; D remains unclear. This CDR3 has 11 amino acids. Germline loops: CDR1 SGHVS, CDR2 FQNEAQ. Trimming shortened V by 1 base and J by 9 bases, and 4 bases separated the two germline ends. CDR3 coding DNA: TGTGCCAGCAGCTTAGGGCGGCCCCAGCATTTT. It codes for CASSLGRPQHF.

This clone was counted between two and nine times. This chain links TRBV7-3 with TRBJ2-1; no firm D call. Germline V gene sequence: CDR1 SGHTA, CDR2 FQGTGA. The germline V and J ends were trimmed by 5 bases and 9 bases, with 20 bases remaining between them. This CDR3 has 15 amino acids. The CDR3 spells CASSPSLLRPPEQFF. For the CDR3, the DNA is TGTGCCAGCAGCCCCTCGCTCCTGCGTCCTCCTGAGCAGTTCTTC.

The V gene is TRBV4-1, the J gene TRBJ1-4; no firm D call. CDR1 is MGHRA, CDR2 YSYEKL, per germline. The CDR3 loop spans 15 amino acids. V lost 0 bases and J lost 7, with 12 bases in between. The CDR3 reads CASSQDEGPVEKLFF. The CDR3 region has the DNA TGCGCCAGCAGCCAAGACGAAGGGCCTGTTGAAAAACTGTTTTTT.

The chain links TRBV19 to TRBJ2-3; 10 bases fit TRBD2. V was pared by 5 bases and J by 5 bases, with 7 bases of the junction left unmatched. The CDR3 contains 15 residues. Germline lookup yields CDR1 LNHDA and CDR2 SQIVND (reference sequence). For the CDR3, the DNA is TGTGCCAGTAGTTGGGTAGCGGGGGGTGGAGATACGCAGTATTTT. Amino acids: CASSWVAGGGDTQYF.

The V and J genes are TRBV10-2 and TRBJ2-7; TRBD2 agrees at 14 bases. V lost 4 bases, J lost 4 bases, and 6 bases stayed unmatched. The CDR3 consists of 16 residues. Germline CDR1 and CDR2: WSHSY and SAAADI. The CDR3, as DNA: TGCGCCAGCAGTGGTGGGACTAGCGGGAGTTCGTACGAGCAGTACTTC. This translates into CASSGGTSGSSYEQYF.

This clone turned up a few times. The rearrangement links TRBV5-8 to TRBJ2-7, with 8 bases fitting TRBD1. The germline gives CDR1 SGHTS, CDR2 YDEGEE. The CDR3 covers 11 residues. V gave up 4 bases and J gave up 11 bases; unmatched junction bases: 5. The CDR3 DNA is TGTGCCAGCAGCAGGACAGGGTGGGAGTACTTC. Translation gives CASSRTGWEYF.

V usage is TRBV5-5 and J usage is TRBJ1-1; a possible D gene is TRBD1 (6 bases). The CDR3 extends over 12 amino acids. The germline V gene encodes CDR1 SGHKS and CDR2 YYEKEE (reference sequence). The ends were cut back, 5 bases at V and 8 bases at J, with 13 bases in the middle. The CDR3 region is CASSSQGIEAFF. CDR3 bases: TGTGCCAGCAGTTCGCAGGGGATCGAAGCTTTCTTT.

This chain joins TRBV3-1 (or the pseudogene TRBV3-2) and TRBJ1-3, with D maybe TRBD1 (6 bases). V was trimmed by 3 bases and J by 1 base, leaving 13 bases between them. This CDR3 contains 16 residues. Per germline, CDR1 LGHDT and CDR2 YNNKEL (reference sequence). CDR3 bases: TGTGCCAGCAGCCACTATGGCCAGGGGTCTGGAAACACCATATATTTT. Its translation: CASSHYGQGSGNTIYF.

This chain links TRBV28 with TRBJ1-5; D unresolved. CDR3 length: 14 residues. Trimming stripped 7 bases from V and 1 base from J, with 11 bases between. Germline loops: CDR1 MDHEN, CDR2 SYDVKM. The CDR3 DNA sequence: TGTGCCAGCATAATTAGCCTGAGCAATCAGCCCCAGCATTTT. The encoded protein is CASIISLSNQPQHF.

This chain joins TRBV7-2 and TRBJ2-3; 13 bases align to TRBD2. CDR3 length: 17 amino acids. V was clipped by 3 bases and J by 6 bases; unmatched bases: 9. The germline V gene has CDR1 SGHTA and CDR2 FQGNSA. This CDR3 reads CASSFRLAGGGGDTQYF. The DNA for the CDR3 is TGTGCCAGCAGCTTCCGACTAGCGGGAGGAGGTGGGGATACGCAGTATTTT.

J is TRBJ2-2 and V is TRBV27; D may be TRBD1 (6 bases). This CDR3 region has 15 residues. Trimming pared 6 bases from V and 4 bases from J, leaving 15 bases between. Looked up from germline, CDR1 is MNHEY and CDR2 is SMNVEV (reference sequence). CDR3 sequence reads: CASRPRTALTGELFF. The CDR3 DNA follows: TGTGCCAGCAGGCCCCGGACAGCCCTCACCGGGGAGCTGTTTTTT.

V is TRBV12-5 and J is TRBJ1-3; tentatively, D is TRBD1 (5 bases). CDR1 is LGHNT and CDR2 is FRNRAP in the germline V gene. V lost 0 bases to trimming and J lost 2 bases, with 8 bases between them. The CDR3 covers 15 residues. The chain's CDR3 is CASGLVLGPGNTIYF. The CDR3 region has the DNA TGTGCTAGTGGTTTGGTCTTGGGGCCTGGAAACACCATATATTTT.

In its sample, this clone was seen a few times. V is TRBV4-1 and J is TRBJ2-1; no firm D call. CDR1 is MGHRA and CDR2 is YSYEKL in the germline V gene. This CDR3 spans 11 amino acids. Trimming took off 1 base at V and 12 bases at J, with 7 bases between the two ends. CDR3 in amino acids: CASSQGTWQFF. The CDR3 DNA reads TGCGCCAGCAGCCAAGGTACATGGCAGTTCTTC.

The genes are TRBV6-9 and TRBJ2-1; 8 positions match TRBD2. Trimming took 4 bases from V and 7 from J; bases not matched to a gene: 9. This CDR3 region has 15 residues. The germline gives CDR1 MNHGY, CDR2 SVAAGI. The CDR3 nucleotides read TGTGCCAGCAGTTTACCGGGACTAGAAACAAATGAGCAGTTCTTC. Amino acids: CASSLPGLETNEQFF.